In this sample, the clone carrying this T cell receptor beta chain turned up many times. Its antigen is not known. This sample was included in a study of cytomegalovirus exposure and HLA in healthy donors. Background on the study: An early data release held approximately 85 million unique TCRs from HLA-typed donors.

Study conclusions and caveats: Reportedly, fewer N-insertions than the roughly 700-donor mean appeared in an Asian-associated ancestry cluster in a later analysis. The study assumed roughly uniform donor sequencing depth for presence/absence analyses.

The study ran its PCR with 60 Vbeta and 13 Jbeta primers. The assay was immunoSEQ multiplex PCR, and TCRdb's table has in-frame clones only and misses some. The sample includes 150,000 to 200,000 clones, around 77% of them seen just once. The CDR3 length is 15 residues. J gave up 9 bases and V 2 bases, and 5 bases lay outside the gene matches. CDR1 and CDR2 from the germline V gene are MNHEY and SMNVEV (reference sequence). This receptor was obtained from a man aged 35 to 55 in good health and CMV-seronegative. Sequences were obtained from PBMCs. This chain joins TRBV27 and TRBJ2-1, with 12 bases matching TRBD2. CDR3 nucleotide sequence: TGTGCCAGCAGTTTAGTACTAGCGGGAGGAGGTGAGCAGTTCTTC. Translating it yields CASSLVLAGGGEQFF.